This T cell receptor beta chain emerged from a study of cytomegalovirus exposure and HLA in healthy donors. Study-level information: Among the roughly 400 genotyped donors, 65% to 85% were placed in the Caucasian-associated ancestry cluster.

To note about this clone: Its antigen is still unknown.

The primer mix had 60 Vbeta and 13 Jbeta primers. Only in-frame clones appear in the TCRdb table, and some are missing; sequencing was by immunoSEQ multiplex PCR. The sample includes 30,000 to 35,000 clones. Findings and caveats of the study: Three chains linked to CMV were shown in vitro to be specific for CMV antigens.

The clonotype comes from a woman aged 40-49 years in good health and CMV-seropositive. The specimen was PBMCs.

The CDR3, as DNA: TGTGCCAGCAGTTTGACTATGGACAGCCTACGAGAGCAGTACTTC. Translated: CASSLTMDSLREQYF. The chain couples TRBV27 to TRBJ2-7; D might be TRBD1 (6 bases). CDR3 size: 15 residues. V was shortened by 3 bases and J by 7 bases, with 19 bases between the two germline ends. Germline values: CDR1 MNHEY, CDR2 SMNVEV (reference sequence).